Sequencing of this T cell receptor beta chain was carried out in a study of beta chain features in type 1 diabetes. Study-level findings and limits: Moderate yet significant TCRB CDR3 shortening was seen in Type 1 diabetes patients in all four CD4+ subsets. Patients and controls would be equally affected if PCR favored shorter templates.

Every isolated RNA sample was fully reverse transcribed, so sequencing captured expressed TCRB transcripts. Repertoires were generated with immunoSEQ multiplex PCR, while TCRdb's copy carries only in-frame clones and drops some. The sample holds 300,000 to 350,000 clones, approximately 9.9% seen once. The germline V gene encodes CDR1 SGHTA and CDR2 FQGNSA. CDR3 size: 15 residues. The ends were cut back, 5 bases at V and 4 bases at J, with 18 bases in the middle. This clone was counted a few times. Its cognate antigen is unknown. The TCR sequence derives from a man aged 25 to 40 with type 1 diabetes. The chain employs TRBV7-2 and TRBJ2-7, with D possibly being TRBD1 or TRBD2 (6 bases each). The sample consisted of central memory CD4+ T cells from blood. The CDR3 spells CASSVRPGAQYEQYF. In DNA form, the CDR3 reads TGTGCCAGCAGCGTCCGGCCGGGGGCACAGTACGAGCAGTACTTC.